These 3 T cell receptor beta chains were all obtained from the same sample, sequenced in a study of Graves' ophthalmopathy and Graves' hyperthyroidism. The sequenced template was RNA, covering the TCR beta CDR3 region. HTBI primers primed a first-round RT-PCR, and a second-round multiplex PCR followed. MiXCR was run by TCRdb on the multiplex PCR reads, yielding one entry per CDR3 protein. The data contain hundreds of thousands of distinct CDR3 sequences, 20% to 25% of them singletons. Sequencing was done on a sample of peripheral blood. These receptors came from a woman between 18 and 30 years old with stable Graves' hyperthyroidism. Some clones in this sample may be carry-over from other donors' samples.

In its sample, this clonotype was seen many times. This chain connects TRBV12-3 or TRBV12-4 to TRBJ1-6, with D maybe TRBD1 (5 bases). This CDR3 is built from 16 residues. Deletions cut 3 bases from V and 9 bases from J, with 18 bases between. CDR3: CASSFIRDRLGSPLHF. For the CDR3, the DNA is TGTGCCAGCAGTTTTATCCGGGACCGCTTAGGTTCACCCCTCCACTTT.

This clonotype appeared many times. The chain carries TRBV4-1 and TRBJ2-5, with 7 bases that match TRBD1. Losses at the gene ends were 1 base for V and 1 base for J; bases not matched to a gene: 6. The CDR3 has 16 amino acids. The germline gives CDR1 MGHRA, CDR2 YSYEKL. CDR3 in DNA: TGCGCCAGCAGCCAAGCGAGGGGGCAGACCCAAGAGACCCAGTACTTC. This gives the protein CASSQARGQTQETQYF.

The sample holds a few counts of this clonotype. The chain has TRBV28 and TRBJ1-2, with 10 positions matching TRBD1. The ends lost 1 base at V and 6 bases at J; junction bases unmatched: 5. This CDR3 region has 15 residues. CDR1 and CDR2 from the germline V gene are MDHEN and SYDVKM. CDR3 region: CASSLSGQGLHGYTF. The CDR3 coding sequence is TGTGCCAGCAGTTTATCGGGACAGGGGCTTCATGGCTACACCTTC.